One and the same sample provided the 16 T cell receptor beta chains below, sequenced in a study of spatial heterogeneity in lung cancer. Time point: sample taken at primary tumor resection. TCRdb re-analysed the 5' RACE reads in MiXCR, keeping a single row per CDR3 protein. The profile shows roughly 48,000 distinct CDR3 sequences, over 4.5% of them singletons. The sequencing here drew on PBMCs, taken at surgery. These receptors all stem from a male donor with early-stage non-small cell lung cancer.

Ten or more counts support this clonotype. The chain links TRBV5-1 to TRBJ1-5, with D uncertain. The V and J ends lost 0 bases and 0 bases respectively, with 7 bases between them. The CDR3 runs to 15 residues. CDR1 SGHRS and CDR2 YFSETQ come from the germline V gene. The CDR3 protein is CASSLGDNSNQPQHF. CDR3 DNA: TGCGCCAGCAGCTTGGGAGATAATAGCAATCAGCCCCAGCATTTT.

This clonotype has at least ten counts. The rearrangement joins TRBV10-1 to TRBJ1-6; 9 bases align to TRBD1. Per germline, CDR1 WNHNN and CDR2 SYGVQD (reference sequence). Trimming removed 4 bases from V and 7 bases from J; junction bases left unmatched: 5. The CDR3 has 15 amino acids. The CDR3 DNA sequence: TGCGCCAGCAGTGCCCGGACAGGGGAGAATTCACCCCTCCACTTT. It yields the protein CASSARTGENSPLHF.

Ten or more counts support this clonotype. The V gene is TRBV27, the J gene TRBJ1-2; D possibly corresponds to TRBD1 (6 bases). V lost 1 base and J 2 bases, leaving 20 bases between the germline ends. In germline, CDR1 is MNHEY, CDR2 SMNVEV (reference sequence). The CDR3 has 18 amino acids. The CDR3 region is CASSLLGATGGQNYGYTF. The CDR3, as DNA: TGTGCCAGCAGTTTATTGGGGGCTACCGGAGGGCAGAACTATGGCTACACCTTC.

The table lists this clonotype with many counts. The V and J genes are TRBV7-9 and TRBJ1-1, with 7 positions matching TRBD1. Germline CDR1 and CDR2: SEHNR and FQNEAQ (reference sequence). The CDR3 loop spans 13 amino acids. V shed 5 bases and J 4 bases; nucleotides not matched to a gene: 4. The CDR3 DNA follows: TGTGCCAGCAGCACACAGGGGAGCACTGAAGCTTTCTTT. Translating it yields CASSTQGSTEAFF. The full variable domain, rest sourced from reference TRBV7-9 and TRBJ1-1, is DTGVSQNPRHKITKRGQNVTFRCDPISEHNRLYWYRQTLGQGPEFLTYFQNEAQLEKSRLLSDRFSAERPKGSFSTLEIQRTEQGDSAMYLCASSTQGSTEAFFGQGTRLTVV.

Many counts were recorded for this clonotype. This sequence joins TRBV3-1 and TRBJ2-5; D is uncertain. CDR3 length equals 12 residues. Germline-derived CDR1 and CDR2 are LGHDT and YNNKEL (reference sequence). The ends were cut back, 0 bases at V and 2 bases at J, with 1 base in the middle. The CDR3 is CASSQDQETQYF. As DNA, the CDR3 is TGTGCCAGCAGCCAAGATCAAGAGACCCAGTACTTC.

This clonotype was detected ten times or more. The chain has TRBV7-7 and TRBJ2-3, with 12 nucleotides matching TRBD2. From germline, CDR1 is SSHAT and CDR2 FNYEAQ (reference sequence). CDR3 length equals 18 residues. With V trimmed by 5 bases and J by 0 bases, 9 bases remained unmatched. The CDR3, as DNA: TGTGCCAGCAGCCTCCCTAGCGGGAGGGACGCTAGCACAGATACGCAGTATTTT. Its translation: CASSLPSGRDASTDTQYF.

This clonotype was seen many times. This rearrangement joins TRBV6-2 or TRBV6-3 to TRBJ2-1, with D hard to call. Trimming pared 3 bases from V and 7 bases from J, leaving 10 bases between. Germline V lookup: CDR1 MNHEY, CDR2 SVGEGT. The CDR3 is made up of 13 amino acids. CDR3 bases: TGTGCCAGCAGTTATGCCAAACCGAATGAGCAGTTCTTC. Protein product: CASSYAKPNEQFF.

This clonotype was found many times. This chain links TRBV3-1 with TRBJ1-6, with D unclear. The CDR3 has 13 residues. Between the trimmed V and J ends, which lost 2 bases and 8 bases, there was a span of 7 bases. Germline loops: CDR1 LGHDT, CDR2 YNNKEL (reference sequence). The CDR3 region has the DNA TGTGCCAGCAGCCAAAGTTGGGATTCACCCCTCCACTTT. Translating gives CASSQSWDSPLHF.

This clonotype occurred many times. The CDR3 spells CASSPDRFVNTEAFF. The DNA for the CDR3 is TGTGCCAGCAGCCCGGACAGGTTCGTGAACACTGAAGCTTTCTTT. This sequence joins TRBV27 and TRBJ1-1; 7 bases fit TRBD1. The CDR3 consists of 15 residues. The V gene's germline CDR1 is MNHEY and CDR2 SMNVEV (reference sequence). V lost 6 bases to trimming and J lost 0 bases; unmatched junction nucleotides: 7.

The chain uses TRBV7-9 and TRBJ1-3; no firm D call. The V and J ends lost 5 bases and 13 bases respectively, with 18 bases between them. The CDR3 is 13 amino acids. CDR1 SEHNR and CDR2 FQNEAQ come from the germline V gene (reference sequence). CDR3: CASSPDGGDPIYF. DNA for the CDR3: TGTGCCAGCAGCCCCGATGGCGGAGATCCGATATATTTT.

This clonotype appeared a few times. The chain links TRBV9 to TRBJ2-4; D is possibly TRBD2 (5 bases). CDR1 and CDR2 from the germline V gene are SGDLS and YYNGEE. This CDR3 is 14 amino acids long. V lost 0 bases, J lost 2 bases, and 6 bases lay in between. The CDR3 is CASSVGGSKNIQYF. In DNA, the CDR3 is TGTGCCAGCAGCGTAGGCGGGTCCAAAAACATTCAGTACTTC.

This clonotype occurred many times. V and J are TRBV20-1 and TRBJ2-2; 8 positions match TRBD2. After removal of 3 bases from V and 6 bases from J, the junction contained 6 bases not matched to a gene. This CDR3 region has 14 residues. The germline V gene encodes CDR1 DFQATT and CDR2 SNEGSKA (reference sequence). The CDR3, as DNA: TGCAGTGCTAGGACTAGCGTCAGACCCGGGGAGCTGTTTTTT. Its protein product is CSARTSVRPGELFF.

This clonotype was seen at least ten times. V gene TRBV20-1 combines with J gene TRBJ1-2, with 11 positions matching TRBD1. The CDR3 covers 13 residues. From germline, CDR1 is DFQATT and CDR2 SNEGSKA (reference sequence). The J segment lost 6 bases and the V segment lost 6 bases, leaving 6 bases of the junction unmatched. The CDR3 bases are TGCAGTGCCCCAGGACAGGGGGCTCATGGCTACACCTTC. It encodes CSAPGQGAHGYTF.

This clonotype was seen repeatedly, ten times or more. The chain joins TRBV5-4 to TRBJ2-2; D perhaps matches TRBD2 (6 bases). The CDR3 sequence is 16 residues long. Germline V CDR1 and CDR2: SGHNT, YYREEE (reference sequence). Trimming stripped 4 bases from V and 7 bases from J, with 20 bases between. CDR3 DNA sequence: TGTGCCAGCAGCCCTTGGGCCCGGGAGAGAAGCGGGGAGCTGTTTTTT. This codes for CASSPWARERSGELFF.

This clonotype was counted at least ten times. The V gene is TRBV9, the J gene TRBJ2-1, with D perhaps matching TRBD2 (5 bases). This CDR3 region has 13 residues. The germline V gene has CDR1 SGDLS and CDR2 YYNGEE. The V end was cut by 4 bases, the J end by 7 bases, with 12 bases between. CDR3 sequence: CASSLELANEQFF. The CDR3 coding sequence is TGTGCCAGCAGCTTAGAGCTAGCAAATGAGCAGTTCTTC.

The table lists this clonotype with many counts. This chain joins TRBV28 and TRBJ2-1; TRBD2 matches 13 bases. The CDR3 runs to 18 residues. Trimming took 5 bases from V and 4 from J; bases not matched to a gene: 11. Per germline, CDR1 MDHEN and CDR2 SYDVKM. CDR3 bases: TGTGCCAGCAGTCTAAACCGATGGACTAGCGGGAGTTACAATGAGCAGTTCTTC. This codes for CASSLNRWTSGSYNEQFF.